Below are 2 T cell receptor beta chains sequenced from a single sample in a study of T cells after yellow fever vaccination. TCRdb itself ran the 5' RACE reads through MiXCR, one entry per CDR3 protein. The table records 200,000 to 300,000 distinct CDR3 sequences, around 13% of them present only once. Specimen: CD4+ T cells sorted from PBMCs, collected 45 days after the yellow fever booster vaccination. The receptors here all came from a man aged 25 to 45 who received the YFV17D yellow fever vaccine.

The J gene is TRBJ2-7, the V gene TRBV27, with 8 nucleotides matching TRBD2. Trimming cost V 5 bases and J 2 bases; bases outside gene matches: 5. The CDR3 runs to 14 residues. Germline CDR1 is MNHEY and CDR2 is SMNVEV (reference sequence). CDR3 sequence (DNA): TGTGCCAGCAGTATCCTAGCGGGCCCCTACGAGCAGTACTTC. This sequence encodes CASSILAGPYEQYF.

V is TRBV3-1 and J is TRBJ2-5, with 8 bases that match TRBD1. V dropped 3 bases and J dropped 5; count of bases not matched to a gene: 8. This CDR3 is 15 amino acids long. Germline V gene sequence: CDR1 LGHDT, CDR2 YNNKEL (reference sequence). CDR3 region: CASSQGQARGETQYF. The CDR3 DNA reads TGTGCCAGCAGCCAGGGACAGGCGAGAGGGGAGACCCAGTACTTC.